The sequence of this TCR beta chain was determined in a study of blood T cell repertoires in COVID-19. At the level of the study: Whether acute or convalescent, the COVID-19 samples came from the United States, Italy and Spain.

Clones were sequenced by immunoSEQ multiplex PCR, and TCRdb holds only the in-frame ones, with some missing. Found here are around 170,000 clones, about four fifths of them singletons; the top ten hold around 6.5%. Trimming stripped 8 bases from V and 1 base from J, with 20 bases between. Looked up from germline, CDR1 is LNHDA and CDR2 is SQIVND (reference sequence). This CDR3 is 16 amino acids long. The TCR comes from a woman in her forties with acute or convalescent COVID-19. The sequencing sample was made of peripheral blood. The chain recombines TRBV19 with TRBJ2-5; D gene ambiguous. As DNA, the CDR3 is TGTGCCAGTGCCAGACTCATCCTGATCGGCCAAGAGACCCAGTACTTC. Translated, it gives CASARLILIGQETQYF.